This T cell receptor beta chain originates from a study of blood T cell repertoires in COVID-19. Study in general: Italy, Spain and the United States were the sources of the convalescent and acute COVID-19 samples. Nucleic acid was either cDNA or gDNA, and it came from T cells, B-cell-depleted T cells, or PBMCs.

Seattle cases were enrolled at active infection and followed longitudinally. Germline values: CDR1 LGHDT, CDR2 YNNKEL (reference sequence). This CDR3 comprises 14 residues. Between the trimmed V and J ends, which lost 2 bases and 7 bases, there was a span of 9 bases. This clone was observed a single time. In the original analysis: Quantification of nucleated cells was approximated via reference gene primer amplification. The method was immunoSEQ multiplex PCR; TCRdb's version includes in-frame clones alone and lacks a portion of them. That table furnishes V, J and clone size, whereas the DNA furnished D and trimming. The sample contains about 270,000 clones, 86% of which appear only once.

The source material was peripheral blood. The rearrangement links TRBV3-1 (or the pseudogene TRBV3-2) to TRBJ1-6; a possible D gene is TRBD1 (5 bases). The clonotype comes from a woman in her twenties or thirties with COVID-19, enrolled during active disease. The CDR3 nucleotides are TGTGCCAGCAGCCAAAGGGGAAGAAATTCACCCCTCCACTTT. Its protein is CASSQRGRNSPLHF.